This record concerns one T cell receptor (beta chain) sequence. The target of this receptor is not known. There are no base qualities to consult, and no much larger clone falls within one base. The entry originates in a study of T cell repertoires in cytomegalovirus infection (dated by TCRdb to 2018 to 2020). Regarding the complete study: Peptide stimulations targeted recently identified HLA-C-restricted CMV epitopes, whose presentation resists viral immunomodulation, together with well-studied HLA-B-restricted epitopes. Because public TCR beta signatures pointed to carriage of CMV infection together with the matching HLA type, the HLA type of each donor mattered for the analysis.

The treatment or condition label, as the study defines it: in vitro stimulation with specific CMV peptide epitopes to enrich CMV-specific T cells. Sequencing relied on an Illumina HiSeq 1500. TCRdb handled the public reads itself, with Q25 trimming in fastp and clone calling in MiXCR, and kept productive beta chains. A single entry per CDR3 protein holds the most common genes and DNA from its merged rows. A total of about half a million distinct CDR3 sequences appear in this sample, 25% to 35% of them only once. Under 20% of the sample belongs to the ten largest clones. The germline V gene encodes CDR1 SGHVS and CDR2 FQNEAQ. The cysteine opens and the phenylalanine closes a CDR3 of 18 amino acids. Here the CDR3 DNA is all that survives: 54 bases in frame from base 1. Trimmed from V: 0 bases; trimmed from J: 5 bases; junction bases lacking a gene match: 12. Overall study results and their limits: In both this cohort and an independent roughly 400-donor cohort, the cumulative frequency of public TCR beta family members distinguished carriers of CMV infection plus the relevant HLA type. The ex vivo response was dominated by HLA-C-restricted CMV-specific TCR beta clonotypes, which also provided the single most frequent clonotype in two of eight donors.

This receptor chain uses TRBV7-8 and TRBJ2-1; 8 central bases correspond to TRBD2. Sequenced here: cultured PBMCs, sampled from culture after CMV antigen stimulation. The clonotype was recovered from a human donor in good health (CMV status not recorded). Some clones in this sample may be carry-over from other donors' samples. The CDR3 region has the sequence CASSLALREVVTDNEQFF. The sequenced DNA is TGTGCCAGCAGCTTAGCCTTGCGGGAGGTAGTAACGGACAATGAGCAGTTCTTC.